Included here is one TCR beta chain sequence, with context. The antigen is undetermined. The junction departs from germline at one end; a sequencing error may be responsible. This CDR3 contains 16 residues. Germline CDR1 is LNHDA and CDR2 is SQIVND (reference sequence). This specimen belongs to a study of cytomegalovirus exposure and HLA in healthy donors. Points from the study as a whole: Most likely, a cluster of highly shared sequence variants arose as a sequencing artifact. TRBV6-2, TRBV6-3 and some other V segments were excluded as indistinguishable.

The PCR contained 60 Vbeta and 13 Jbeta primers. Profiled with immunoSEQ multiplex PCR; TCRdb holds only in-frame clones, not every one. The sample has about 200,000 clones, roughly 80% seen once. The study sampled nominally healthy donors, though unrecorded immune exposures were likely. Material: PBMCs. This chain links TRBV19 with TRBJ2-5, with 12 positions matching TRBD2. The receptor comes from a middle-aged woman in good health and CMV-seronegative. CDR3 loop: CASSIALAGGQETQYF. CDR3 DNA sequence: TGTGCCAGTAGCATAGCACTAGCGGGAGGACAAGAGACCCAGTACTTC.